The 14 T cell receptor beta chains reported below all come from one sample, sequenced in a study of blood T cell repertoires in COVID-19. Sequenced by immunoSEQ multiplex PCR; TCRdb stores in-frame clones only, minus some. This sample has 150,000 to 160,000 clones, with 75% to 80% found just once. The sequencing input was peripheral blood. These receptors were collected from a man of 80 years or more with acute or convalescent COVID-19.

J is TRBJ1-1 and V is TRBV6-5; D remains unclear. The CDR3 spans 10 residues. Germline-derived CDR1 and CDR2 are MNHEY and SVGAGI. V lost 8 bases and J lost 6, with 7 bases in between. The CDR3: CASASAEAFF. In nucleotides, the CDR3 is TGTGCCAGCGCGTCCGCTGAAGCTTTCTTT.

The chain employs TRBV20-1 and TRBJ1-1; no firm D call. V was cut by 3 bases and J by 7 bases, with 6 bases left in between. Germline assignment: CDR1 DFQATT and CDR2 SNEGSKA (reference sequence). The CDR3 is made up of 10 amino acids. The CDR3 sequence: CSASSGEAFF. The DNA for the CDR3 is TGCAGTGCTAGTAGCGGTGAAGCTTTCTTT.

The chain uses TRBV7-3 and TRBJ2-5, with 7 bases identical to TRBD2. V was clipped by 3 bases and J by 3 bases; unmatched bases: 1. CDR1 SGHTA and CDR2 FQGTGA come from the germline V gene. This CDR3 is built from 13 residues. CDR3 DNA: TGTGCCAGCAGCTTGGGACTAAAAGAGACCCAGTACTTC. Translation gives CASSLGLKETQYF.

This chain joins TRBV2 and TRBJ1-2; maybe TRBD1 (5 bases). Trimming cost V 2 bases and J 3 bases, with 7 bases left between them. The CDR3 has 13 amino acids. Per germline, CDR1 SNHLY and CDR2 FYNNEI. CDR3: CASSEKTDYGYTF. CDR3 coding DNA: TGTGCCAGCAGTGAAAAGACAGACTATGGCTACACCTTC. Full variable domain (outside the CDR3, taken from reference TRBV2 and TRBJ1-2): EPEVTQTPSHQVTQMGQEVILRCVPISNHLYFYWYRQILGQKVEFLVSFYNNEISEKSEIFDDQFSVERPDGSNFTLKIRSTKLEDSAMYFCASSEKTDYGYTFGSGTRLTVV.

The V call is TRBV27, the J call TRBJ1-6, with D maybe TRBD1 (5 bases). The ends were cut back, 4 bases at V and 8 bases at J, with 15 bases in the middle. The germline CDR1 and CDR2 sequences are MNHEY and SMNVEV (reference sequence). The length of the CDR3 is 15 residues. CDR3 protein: CASSSRGGVDSPLHF. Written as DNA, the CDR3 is TGTGCCAGCAGTTCCCGGGGAGGGGTTGATTCACCCCTCCACTTT.

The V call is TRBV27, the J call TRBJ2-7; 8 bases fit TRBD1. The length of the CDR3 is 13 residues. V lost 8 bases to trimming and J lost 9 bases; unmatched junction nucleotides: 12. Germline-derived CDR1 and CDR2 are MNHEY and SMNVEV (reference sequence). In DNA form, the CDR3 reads TGTGCCAGCCGGACGGGACAGGATCGGGTGCAGTACTTC. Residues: CASRTGQDRVQYF.

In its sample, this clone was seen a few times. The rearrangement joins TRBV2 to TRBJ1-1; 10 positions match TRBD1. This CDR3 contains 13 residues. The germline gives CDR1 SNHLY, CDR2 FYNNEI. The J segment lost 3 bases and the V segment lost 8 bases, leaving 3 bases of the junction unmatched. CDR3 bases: TGTGCCAGCGCGGACAGGGGGGACACTGAAGCTTTCTTT. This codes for CASADRGDTEAFF.

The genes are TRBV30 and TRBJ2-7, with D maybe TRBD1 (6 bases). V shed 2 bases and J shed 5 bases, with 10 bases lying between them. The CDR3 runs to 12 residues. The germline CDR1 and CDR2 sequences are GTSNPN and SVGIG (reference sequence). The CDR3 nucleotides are TGTGCCTGGAGTCCCCGGGACAACGAGCAGTACTTC. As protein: CAWSPRDNEQYF.

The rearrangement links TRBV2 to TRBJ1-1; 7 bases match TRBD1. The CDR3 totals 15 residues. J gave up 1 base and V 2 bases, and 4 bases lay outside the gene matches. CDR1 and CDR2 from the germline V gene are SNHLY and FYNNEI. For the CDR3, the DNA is TGTGCCAGCAGTGAAAGGGGACAGACGAACACTGAAGCTTTCTTT. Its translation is CASSERGQTNTEAFF.

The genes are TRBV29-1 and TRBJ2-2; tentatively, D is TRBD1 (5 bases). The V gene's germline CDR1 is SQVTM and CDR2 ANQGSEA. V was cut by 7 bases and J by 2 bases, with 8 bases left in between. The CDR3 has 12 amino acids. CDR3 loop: CSGGHNTGELFF. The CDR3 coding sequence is TGCAGCGGCGGACACAACACCGGGGAGCTGTTTTTT.

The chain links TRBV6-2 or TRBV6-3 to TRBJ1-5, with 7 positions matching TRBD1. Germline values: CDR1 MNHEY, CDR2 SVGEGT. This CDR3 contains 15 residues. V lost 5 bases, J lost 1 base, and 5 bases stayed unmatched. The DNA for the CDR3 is TGTGCCAGCAGTCCCGGACAGGTCAGCAATCAGCCCCAGCATTTT. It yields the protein CASSPGQVSNQPQHF.

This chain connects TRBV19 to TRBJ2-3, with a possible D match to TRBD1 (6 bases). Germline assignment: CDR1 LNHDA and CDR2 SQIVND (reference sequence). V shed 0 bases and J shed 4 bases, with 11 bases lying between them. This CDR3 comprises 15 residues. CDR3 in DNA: TGTGCCAGTAGTATAGAGGCCAAGGGGGCAGATACGCAGTATTTT. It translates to CASSIEAKGADTQYF.

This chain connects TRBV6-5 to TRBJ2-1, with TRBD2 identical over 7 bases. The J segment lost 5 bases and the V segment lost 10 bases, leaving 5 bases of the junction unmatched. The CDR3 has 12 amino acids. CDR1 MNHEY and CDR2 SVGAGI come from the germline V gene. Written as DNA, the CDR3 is TGTGCCACCCGGGGGGACCACAATGAGCAGTTCTTC. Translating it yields CATRGDHNEQFF.

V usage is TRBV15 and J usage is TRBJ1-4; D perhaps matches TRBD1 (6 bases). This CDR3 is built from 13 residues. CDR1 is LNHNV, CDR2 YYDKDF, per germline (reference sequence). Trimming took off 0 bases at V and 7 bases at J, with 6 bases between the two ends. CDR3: CATSRDRGEKLFF. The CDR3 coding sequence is TGTGCCACCAGCAGAGACAGGGGTGAAAAACTGTTTTTT.